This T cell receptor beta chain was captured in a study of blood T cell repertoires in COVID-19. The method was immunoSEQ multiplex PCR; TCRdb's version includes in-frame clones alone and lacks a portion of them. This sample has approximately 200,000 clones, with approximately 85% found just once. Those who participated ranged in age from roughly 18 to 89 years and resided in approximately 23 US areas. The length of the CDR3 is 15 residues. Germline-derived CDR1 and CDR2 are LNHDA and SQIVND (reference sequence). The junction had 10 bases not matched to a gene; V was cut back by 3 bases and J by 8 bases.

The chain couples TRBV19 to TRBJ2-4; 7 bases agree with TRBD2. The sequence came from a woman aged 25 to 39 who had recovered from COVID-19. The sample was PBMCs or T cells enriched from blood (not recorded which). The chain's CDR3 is CASSMASGGGYIQYF. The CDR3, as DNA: TGTGCCAGTAGTATGGCGTCCGGGGGAGGGTACATTCAGTACTTC.